One sample yielded the 13 T cell receptor beta chains listed below, sequenced in a study of cytomegalovirus exposure and HLA in healthy donors. The PCR employed 60 Vbeta primers together with 13 Jbeta primers. Produced via immunoSEQ multiplex PCR; TCRdb's table is partial and in-frame only. This sample has fewer than 200,000 clones, with roughly 87% found just once. Sequenced: PBMCs. These TCRs come from a woman in her twenties or thirties in good health and CMV-seronegative.

As for this clone: Other DNA variants within this sample encode the same CDR3. The chain is built from TRBV5-1 and TRBJ2-7; TRBD1 matches at 7 bases. V dropped 0 bases and J dropped 2; count of bases not matched to a gene: 2. Germline V gene lookup returns CDR1 SGHRS and CDR2 YFSETQ. This CDR3 spans 14 amino acids. The CDR3 region has the DNA TGCGCCAGCAGCTTGGGACAGGGCCCCTACGAGCAGTACTTC. Protein product: CASSLGQGPYEQYF.

The V gene is TRBV7-6, the J gene TRBJ1-3; tentative D call: TRBD1 (5 bases). Deletions cut 0 bases from V and 8 bases from J, with 11 bases between. Per the germline V gene, CDR1 is SGHVS and CDR2 is FNYEAQ. CDR3 length equals 14 residues. The CDR3 protein is CASSLAGSGDTIYF. The CDR3 DNA follows: TGTGCCAGCAGCTTAGCAGGTTCGGGGGACACCATATATTTT.

This sequence joins TRBV5-1 and TRBJ1-3; D might be TRBD1 (6 bases). This CDR3 is built from 14 residues. The germline V gene encodes CDR1 SGHRS and CDR2 YFSETQ. Trimming cost V 4 bases and J 8 bases, with 16 bases left between them. The DNA for the CDR3 is TGCGCCAGCAGCCGAGGACAGCTCCCGGACACCATATATTTT. It encodes CASSRGQLPDTIYF.

This clone was recorded only once. The chain carries TRBV6-5 and TRBJ1-2; 8 bases align to TRBD1. The CDR3 is made up of 14 amino acids. With 1 base clipped from V and 6 bases from J, the junction kept 4 bases outside the gene matches. Germline V lookup: CDR1 MNHEY, CDR2 SVGAGI. The CDR3 coding sequence is TGTGCCAGCAGTTACTTAGCAGGGGGCCATGGCTACACCTTC. Its translation is CASSYLAGGHGYTF.

The genes are TRBV4-3 and TRBJ2-7; TRBD1 agrees at 7 bases. The CDR3 length is 15 residues. The germline CDR1 and CDR2 sequences are LGHNA and YSLEER. V gave up 2 bases and J gave up 3 bases; unmatched junction bases: 7. The CDR3, as DNA: TGCGCCAGCAGCCAATCCGAGGGGGCAGTCTACGAGCAGTACTTC. As protein: CASSQSEGAVYEQYF.

The chain combines TRBV7-2 with TRBJ2-7; TRBD2 might be the D (5 bases). The CDR3 runs to 15 residues. Germline V lookup: CDR1 SGHTA, CDR2 FQGNSA. V lost 1 base and J 0 bases, leaving 10 bases between the germline ends. The CDR3 DNA follows: TGTGCCAGCAGCTTAGAGGGAGCGCTCTCCTACGAGCAGTACTTC. Protein: CASSLEGALSYEQYF.

The chain carries TRBV2 and TRBJ2-6, with D hard to call. CDR1 is SNHLY, CDR2 FYNNEI, per germline. The V end was cut by 3 bases, the J end by 0 bases, with 6 bases between. The CDR3 runs 15 residues. As DNA, the CDR3 is TGTGCCAGCAGTGAGTCCCGCTCTGGGGCCAACGTCCTGACTTTC. It translates to CASSESRSGANVLTF. The full variable domain, rest sourced from reference TRBV2 and TRBJ2-6, is EPEVTQTPSHQVTQMGQEVILRCVPISNHLYFYWYRQILGQKVEFLVSFYNNEISEKSEIFDDQFSVERPDGSNFTLKIRSTKLEDSAMYFCASSESRSGANVLTFGAGSRLTVL.

The V gene is TRBV2, the J gene TRBJ2-4; D unclear. Germline V gives CDR1 SNHLY, CDR2 FYNNEI. The CDR3 runs 15 residues. V shed 2 bases and J shed 0 bases, with 8 bases lying between them. As DNA, the CDR3 is TGTGCCAGCAGTGAAAATGAGTTAGCCAAAAACATTCAGTACTTC. It encodes CASSENELAKNIQYF.

The J gene is TRBJ1-2, the V gene TRBV5-4, with D possibly matching TRBD1 (5 bases). CDR1 is SGHNT and CDR2 is YYREEE in the germline V gene (reference sequence). The V gene lost 2 bases and the J gene lost 7 bases, with 15 bases spanning the gap. This CDR3 contains 14 residues. The CDR3 protein is CASSFVAGDGGYTF. Written as DNA, the CDR3 is TGTGCCAGCAGCTTCGTTGCGGGGGACGGTGGCTACACCTTC.

The CDR3: CASSFGRGATAYEQYF. The CDR3 DNA reads as TGCGCCAGCAGCTTTGGGCGGGGCGCCACCGCCTACGAGCAGTACTTC. The genes are TRBV5-1 and TRBJ2-7; D might be TRBD2 (6 bases). Germline V gene data show CDR1 as SGHRS and CDR2 as YFSETQ. Trimming stripped 2 bases from V and 2 bases from J, with 17 bases between. The CDR3 totals 16 residues.

The CDR3 coding sequence is TGTGCCAGCAGCCCCGCCCCGGGACATAGCACAGATACGCAGTATTTT. Protein product: CASSPAPGHSTDTQYF. The chain uses TRBV7-9 and TRBJ2-3, with TRBD1 as a possible D gene (6 bases). The CDR3 is 16 residues long. Germline values: CDR1 SEHNR, CDR2 FQNEAQ (reference sequence). Trimming removed 5 bases at V and 0 bases at J, with 15 bases between.

The genes are TRBV7-2 and TRBJ2-2; D ambiguous. Trimming removed 2 bases at V and 0 bases at J, with 10 bases between. The CDR3 has 16 residues. The germline V gene has CDR1 SGHTA and CDR2 FQGNSA. CDR3 in DNA: TGTGCCAGCAGCTTACGGTTGGGCTCGAACACCGGGGAGCTGTTTTTT. Residues: CASSLRLGSNTGELFF.

The CDR3 nucleotides are TGTGCCATCAGTGCCAACCGGGGCTCCTACAATGAGCAGTTCTTC. Translation: CAISANRGSYNEQFF. The J gene is TRBJ2-1, the V gene TRBV10-3; a possible D gene is TRBD2 (5 bases). The CDR3 runs to 15 residues. The germline V gene has CDR1 ENHRY and CDR2 SYGVKD. V was shortened by 4 bases and J by 0 bases, with 10 bases between the two germline ends.